These T cell receptor beta chains were read from a single sample in a study of vaccination and CD4 T cells after COVID-19. These TCRs are of unknown antigen specificity. Via MiXCR, TCRdb re-called the PCR reads, giving one row per CDR3 protein. In the table there are about 27,000 distinct CDR3 sequences, approximately 66% of which are singletons. The sample here was CD4+ T cells from blood, cultured in vitro, taken after SARS-CoV-2 vaccination. These receptor sequences come from a human donor who received a COVID-19 vaccine. Both conserved end residues are part of each CDR3. Fields, in order: CDR3 protein, CDR3 DNA, J gene, D gene, clone size, V gene. A D gene is named only where the DNA matches it firmly. Size is stated for part of the rows, as once, few or many counts, or as a class when the clone is expanded.

CDR3: CASSPTGGYNSPLHF
DNA: TGTGCCAGCAGCCCGACGGGAGGCTATAATTCACCCCTCCACTTT
J: TRBJ1-6
D: .
size: few
V: TRBV6-1

CDR3: CASSELGKGGYTF
DNA: TGTGCCAGCAGTGAGCTAGGGAAGGGTGGCTACACCTTC
J: TRBJ1-2
D: .
size: medium-sized
V: TRBV6-1

CDR3: CSASFFGELFF
DNA: TGCAGTGCTAGTTTTTTCGGGGAGCTGTTTTTT
J: TRBJ2-2
D: .
size: once
V: TRBV20-1

CDR3: CASSIGNSGETQYF
DNA: TGTGCCAGTAGTATAGGTAACTCTGGGGAGACCCAGTACTTC
J: TRBJ2-5
D: .
size: once
V: TRBV19

CDR3: CAWSPRQGSYEQYF
DNA: TGTGCCTGGAGTCCCCGACAGGGAAGCTACGAGCAGTACTTC
J: TRBJ2-7
D: TRBD1
size: few
V: TRBV30

CDR3: CATSATDRDYGYTF
DNA: TGTGCCACCAGTGCCACCGACCGTGACTATGGCTACACCTTC
J: TRBJ1-2
D: .
size: .
V: TRBV24-1

CDR3: CASSIGSLRRTEAFF
DNA: TGTGCCAGTAGTATAGGAAGTTTGAGGCGCACTGAAGCTTTCTTT
J: TRBJ1-1
D: .
size: .
V: TRBV19

CDR3: CASSLDREGYEQYF
DNA: TGCGCCAGCAGCTTGGACAGGGAAGGGTACGAGCAGTACTTC
J: TRBJ2-7
D: .
size: .
V: TRBV5-1

CDR3: CASSLGQVPTDTQYF
DNA: TGTGCCAGCAGCCTGGGACAGGTGCCCACAGATACGCAGTATTTT
J: TRBJ2-3
D: TRBD1
size: once
V: TRBV27

CDR3: CSAPGTGSYGYTF
DNA: TGCAGTGCCCCCGGGACAGGGAGTTATGGCTACACCTTC
J: TRBJ1-2
D: TRBD1
size: .
V: TRBV20-1

CDR3: CASRPRAGETQYF
DNA: TGTGCCAGCAGGCCTAGGGCAGGAGAGACCCAGTACTTC
J: TRBJ2-5
D: .
size: .
V: TRBV12-3/TRBV12-4

CDR3: CASSLKPGRETQYF
DNA: TGTGCCAGCTCACTCAAACCAGGGAGAGAGACCCAGTACTTC
J: TRBJ2-5
D: .
size: .
V: TRBV18

CDR3: CASSASPAGGGRYGYTF
DNA: TGTGCCAGCTCGGCCTCGCCGGCAGGGGGGGGGCGCTATGGCTACACCTTC
J: TRBJ1-2
D: TRBD1
size: .
V: TRBV18

CDR3: CAWTTRGGYTGELFF
DNA: TGTGCCTGGACCACACGGGGCGGATACACCGGGGAGCTGTTTTTT
J: TRBJ2-2
D: .
size: .
V: TRBV30

CDR3: CASSLSVPNTEAFF
DNA: TGCGCCAGCAGCTTGTCGGTTCCGAACACTGAAGCTTTCTTT
J: TRBJ1-1
D: .
size: .
V: TRBV5-1

CDR3: CSASRGRTALYGYTF
DNA: TGCAGTGCTAGCAGGGGGAGGACAGCGCTCTATGGCTACACCTTC
J: TRBJ1-2
D: TRBD1
size: .
V: TRBV20-1

CDR3: CASRVNTYEQYF
DNA: TGTGCCAGCAGGGTGAATACCTACGAGCAGTACTTC
J: TRBJ2-7
D: .
size: few
V: TRBV2

CDR3: CASSRQGSGELFF
DNA: TGTGCCAGTAGTAGACAGGGATCCGGGGAGCTGTTTTTT
J: TRBJ2-2
D: TRBD1
size: .
V: TRBV19

CDR3: CASRSDSMAGVDEQFF
DNA: TGTGCCAGCAGGTCCGACTCGATGGCGGGGGTAGATGAGCAGTTCTTC
J: TRBJ2-1
D: TRBD2
size: .
V: TRBV6-1

CDR3: CATTERGSRTGELFF
DNA: TGTGCCACCACCGAACGAGGGAGTCGAACCGGGGAGCTGTTTTTT
J: TRBJ2-2
D: .
size: few
V: TRBV24-1

CDR3: CASSRQGITSYEQYF
DNA: TGTGCCAGCAGCAGACAGGGTATTACCTCCTACGAGCAGTACTTC
J: TRBJ2-7
D: TRBD1
size: .
V: TRBV27

CDR3: CSARGTQRYQETQYF
DNA: TGCAGTGCTAGGGGTACTCAGAGATACCAAGAGACCCAGTACTTC
J: TRBJ2-5
D: .
size: .
V: TRBV20-1

CDR3: CASSIGLAATDTQYF
DNA: TGTGCCAGTAGTATTGGCCTAGCGGCCACAGATACGCAGTATTTT
J: TRBJ2-3
D: TRBD2
size: .
V: TRBV19

CDR3: CAWSPRPLPYEQYF
DNA: TGTGCCTGGAGTCCAAGGCCTCTCCCCTACGAGCAGTACTTC
J: TRBJ2-7
D: .
size: .
V: TRBV30

CDR3: CAIREDNRGEDTDTQYF
DNA: TGTGCCATCAGGGAGGATAACAGGGGAGAGGACACAGATACGCAGTATTTT
J: TRBJ2-3
D: TRBD1
size: .
V: TRBV10-3

CDR3: CASSPGTEETQYF
DNA: TGTGCCAGCAGCCCCGGGACCGAAGAGACCCAGTACTTC
J: TRBJ2-5
D: .
size: .
V: TRBV5-4

CDR3: CATGQGASTDTQYF
DNA: TGTGCCACCGGACAGGGGGCGAGCACAGATACGCAGTATTTT
J: TRBJ2-3
D: TRBD1
size: .
V: TRBV2